The TCR beta chain under discussion was sequenced for a study of blood T cell repertoires in COVID-19 (TCRdb year 2020). Background on the whole study: Collaborator samples came from the United States, Italy and Spain and covered acute and convalescent phases of COVID-19. The material from the prospective study consisted of cDNA or gDNA derived from T cells, B-cell-depleted T cells, or PBMCs. The dataset comprised deeply sampled blood TCRbeta repertoires from subjects exposed to, actively infected with, or recovered from COVID-19. The repertoires were released in a freely available public database meant as a resource for research on the immune response to SARS-CoV-2. The samples were drawn from two sources: the first 160 participants of the ongoing ImmuneRACE study, and 1,200 or so subjects contributed by 6 global collaborators. Nearly every sample came with metadata listing a de-identified subject ID, COVID-19 status, age in years and sex. HLA class I and class II types, where available, came from metadata supplied by the sample provider rather than from assay-based typing. Findings and caveats that apply to the study as a whole: The quantity of clinical and demographic metadata differed by source and by participant and was supplied without curation.

TCRbeta CDR3 regions were amplified from genomic DNA by means of the immunoSEQ Assay, a bias-controlled multiplex PCR. Regarding the original processing steps: The number of nucleated cells in each sample was estimated from the amplification of reference gene primers within the assay. Sequence reads were collapsed and filtered to measure the absolute abundance of every unique TCRbeta CDR3 rearrangement. For each sample, productive Simpson clonality was calculated as the square root of Simpson's diversity index over productive rearrangements. TCRdb provides this immuneACCESS table in a form limited to in-frame rearrangements. Some clones are lacking; in checked studies, under half of them reflect an unresolved V gene, and why the rest are absent is not known. D and trimming come from the DNA, and the V and J calls and clone size come from that table. The sample records 200,000 to 300,000 clones, over 75% of which are singletons. Clones ranked in the top ten supply approximately 0.7% of the sample.

The germline V gene encodes CDR1 LGHNT and CDR2 FRNRAP. Ends trimmed: V by 7 bases, J by 7 bases; bases unmatched to a gene: 12. The CDR3 goes from the cysteine to the phenylalanine over 15 residues. The read is trimmed to its CDR3 DNA, 45 bases read in frame from base 1. Details on this clone: Its binding antigen is unknown. No much larger clone is present one base from it, and per-base qualities are unavailable.

Whole blood was collected in K2EDTA tubes by collaborating institutions according to the institutions' own protocols. For TCRbeta analysis, collaborator samples were shipped as frozen whole blood, as isolated PBMCs, or as DNA extracted from either sample type. This TCR was recovered from a human donor in a cohort sampled during active COVID-19. The sample comprised peripheral blood. The sequence joins TRBV12-5 to TRBJ1-5, with 8 junctional bases fitting TRBD1. The nucleotide sequence is TGTGCTAGTGCCCTACAGGGGGGGGCGGAACAGCCCCAGCATTTT. Translated, this is CASALQGGAEQPQHF.